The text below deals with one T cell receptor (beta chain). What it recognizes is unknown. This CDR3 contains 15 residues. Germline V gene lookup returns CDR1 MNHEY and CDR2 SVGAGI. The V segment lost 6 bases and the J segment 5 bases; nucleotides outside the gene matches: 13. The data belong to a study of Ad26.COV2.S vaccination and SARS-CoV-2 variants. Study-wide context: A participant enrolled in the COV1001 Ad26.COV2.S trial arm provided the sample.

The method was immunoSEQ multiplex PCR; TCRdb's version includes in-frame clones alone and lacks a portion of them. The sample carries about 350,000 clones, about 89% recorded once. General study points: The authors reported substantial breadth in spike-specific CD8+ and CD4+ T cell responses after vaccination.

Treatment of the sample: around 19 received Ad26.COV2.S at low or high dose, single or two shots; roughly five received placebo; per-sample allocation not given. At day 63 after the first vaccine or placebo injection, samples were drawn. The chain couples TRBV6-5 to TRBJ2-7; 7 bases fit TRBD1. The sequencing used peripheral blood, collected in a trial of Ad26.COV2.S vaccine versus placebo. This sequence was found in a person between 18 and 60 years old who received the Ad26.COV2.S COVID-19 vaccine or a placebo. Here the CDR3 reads CASRTGTEVTHEQYF. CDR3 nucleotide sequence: TGTGCCAGCAGGACCGGGACAGAAGTTACCCACGAGCAGTACTTC.